This TCR beta chain was obtained from a study of T cells in tuberculosis. Profiled with immunoSEQ multiplex PCR; TCRdb holds only in-frame clones, not every one. The table records tens of thousands of clones, about 85% of them present only once. Notes on this clone: Its antigen is unknown.

V was trimmed by 5 bases and J by 0 bases, leaving 13 bases between them. Germline lookup yields CDR1 MDHEN and CDR2 SYDVKM. The CDR3 is 15 residues long. Points from the study as a whole: Active tuberculosis TCR-alpha repertoires lay closer to GMM-specific TCRs than IGRA-negative controls, suggesting clonal expansion.

Time point meaning: new active TB diagnosis, blood taken before or within 7 days of starting treatment. This sequence was found in an adult with tuberculosis. The chain joins TRBV28 to TRBJ1-1; D gene unclear. The sample consisted of PBMCs, taken at tuberculosis diagnosis. The CDR3 DNA follows: TGTGCCAGCAGTCGGGGAGGCAGTCTGAACACTGAAGCTTTCTTT. Its protein product is CASSRGGSLNTEAFF.